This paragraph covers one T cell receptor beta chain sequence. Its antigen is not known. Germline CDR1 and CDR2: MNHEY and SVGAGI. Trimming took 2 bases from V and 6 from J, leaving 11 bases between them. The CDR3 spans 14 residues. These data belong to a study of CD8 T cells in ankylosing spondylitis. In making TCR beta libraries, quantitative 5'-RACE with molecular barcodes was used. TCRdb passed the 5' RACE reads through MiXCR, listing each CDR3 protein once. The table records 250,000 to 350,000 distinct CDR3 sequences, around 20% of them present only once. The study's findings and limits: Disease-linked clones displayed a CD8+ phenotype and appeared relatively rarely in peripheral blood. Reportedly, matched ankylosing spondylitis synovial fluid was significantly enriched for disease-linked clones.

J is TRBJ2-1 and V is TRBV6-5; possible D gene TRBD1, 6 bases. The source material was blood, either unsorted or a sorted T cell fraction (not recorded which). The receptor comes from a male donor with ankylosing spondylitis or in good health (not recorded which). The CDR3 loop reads CASSYVGQSNEQFF. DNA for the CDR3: TGTGCCAGCAGTTACGTCGGACAGTCCAATGAGCAGTTCTTC.